Detailed here is one TCR beta chain. The data derive from a study of T cells in Graves' hyperthyroidism and ophthalmopathy. RNA transcripts gave rise to amplified TCR beta CDR3 regions. Primed by the HTBI set, a first-round RT-PCR was run on the TCR CDR3. TCRdb fed the multiplex PCR reads into MiXCR, producing one record per CDR3 protein. Altogether 390,000 or so distinct CDR3 sequences are present, roughly 14% being singletons, with the ten largest covering less than 15%. Germline loops: CDR1 ENHRY, CDR2 SYGVKD. This CDR3 comprises 16 residues. Trimming took off 4 bases at V and 0 bases at J, with 10 bases between the two ends.

This receptor was obtained from a man younger than 30 with Graves' ophthalmopathy. V is TRBV10-3 and J is TRBJ1-6; D gene ambiguous. The sequenced sample consisted of blood. This CDR3 is CAISVHSSSYNSPLHF. The CDR3 DNA reads as TGTGCCATCAGTGTTCACAGCAGCTCCTATAATTCACCCCTCCACTTT.